A selection of T cell receptor beta chains follows, all from one sample in a study of identical twins. TCRdb passed the 5' RACE reads through MiXCR, listing each CDR3 protein once. The sample contains hundreds of thousands of distinct CDR3 sequences, 20% to 25% of which appear only once. Another study also made use of these data, one on yellow fever vaccine responses in identical twins.

The sequencing sample was made of CD4+ T cells sorted from blood. These receptors all come from a woman in her late teens or twenties in good health. CDR3s include the opening cysteine and the closing phenylalanine or tryptophan. The D gene is left open where the match is weak. Where a row states a size, it is once, few, many or the class of an expanded clone; other rows omit it.

clone size,D gene,J gene,V gene,CDR3 DNA,CDR3 protein
-,-,TRBJ2-4,TRBV6-1,TGTGCCAGCATGGGACGGCTAGCCAAAAACATTCAGTACTTC,CASMGRLAKNIQYF
-,TRBD2,TRBJ2-1,TRBV29-1,TGCAGCGAGCGGGAGGCGTACGATGAGCAGTTCTTC,CSEREAYDEQFF
few,TRBD1,TRBJ2-5,TRBV5-5,TGTGCCAGCAGCCTACCGGACAGGGGCAGGAAAGAGACCCAGTACTTC,CASSLPDRGRKETQYF
-,TRBD1,TRBJ1-3,TRBV10-3,TGTGCCATCAGTGGTGACAGGGGAGACACCATATATTTT,CAISGDRGDTIYF
-,-,TRBJ2-1,TRBV20-1,TGCAGTGCTAGAGAAGGGACGAGATACAATGAGCAGTTCTTC,CSAREGTRYNEQFF
-,-,TRBJ2-1,TRBV20-1,TGCAGTGCTGTGAAAAACAATGAGCAGTTCTTC,CSAVKNNEQFF
many,-,TRBJ2-1,TRBV5-1,TGCGCCAGCAGCTTGTCCAGGGATTCTGAGCAGTTCTTC,CASSLSRDSEQFF
few,-,TRBJ2-4,TRBV20-1,TGCAGTGCCCGAGACACTACCAAAAACATTCAGTACTTC,CSARDTTKNIQYF
-,-,TRBJ2-2,TRBV6-1,TGTGCCAGCAGACCAGACAGGTCCGGGGAGCTGTTTTTT,CASRPDRSGELFF
few,-,TRBJ1-2,TRBV3-1,TGTGCCAGCAGCCAAGTATCCGGGAACTATGGCTACACCTTC,CASSQVSGNYGYTF
-,TRBD2,TRBJ2-7,TRBV20-1,TGCAGTGCTAGGCGGACTAGCGGGATGACCTACGAGCAGTACTTC,CSARRTSGMTYEQYF
few,TRBD2,TRBJ2-5,TRBV24-1,TGTGCCACCAGTGATCCCGGACTAGCCGCGGAGACCCAGTACTTC,CATSDPGLAAETQYF
-,-,TRBJ2-7,TRBV7-8,TGTGCCAGCAGCTACGGTTGGCGGGGAATCTACGAGCAGTACTTC,CASSYGWRGIYEQYF
-,-,TRBJ2-2,TRBV6-1,TGTGCCAGCAGCCAACTAGTCGCCGGGGAGCTGTTTTTT,CASSQLVAGELFF
-,-,TRBJ1-1,TRBV20-1,TGCAGTGCTCTCTGGGGGACGGGGGCTTTCTTT,CSALWGTGAFF
-,TRBD1,TRBJ2-1,TRBV3-1,TGTGCCAGCAGACTGACAGGGTCGGCCTACAATGAGCAGTTCTTC,CASRLTGSAYNEQFF
many,TRBD2,TRBJ2-2,TRBV12-3/TRBV12-4,TGTGCCAGCAGCTACCCCGGGGGGGCGAACACCGGGGAGCTGTTTTTT,CASSYPGGANTGELFF
many,-,TRBJ1-1,TRBV5-1,TGCGCCAGCAGCTTGGGGGGTCGCACTGAAGCTTTCTTT,CASSLGGRTEAFF
-,TRBD2,TRBJ2-1,TRBV14,TGTGCCAGCAGCCGCCGCGAACGTAGCGGGGCCTACAATGAGCAGTTCTTC,CASSRRERSGAYNEQFF
few,-,TRBJ2-2,TRBV7-8,TGTGCCAGCAGCTTAGAGCCACATTACACCGGGGAGCTGTTTTTT,CASSLEPHYTGELFF
-,TRBD2,TRBJ2-7,TRBV2,TGTGCCAGCAGTCTGGATAATAGCGGGATCTCCAACGAGCAGTACTTC,CASSLDNSGISNEQYF
few,TRBD2,TRBJ2-1,TRBV5-1,TGCGCCAGCAGCTTTGGGACTAGGTACAATGAGCAGTTCTTC,CASSFGTRYNEQFF
-,-,TRBJ2-1,TRBV2,TGTGCCAGCAGCACCCGAAACAATGAGCAGTTCTTC,CASSTRNNEQFF
many,-,TRBJ2-7,TRBV12-3/TRBV12-4,TGTGCCAGCAGTTTATCGGCCTCTTCCTACGAGCAGTACTTC,CASSLSASSYEQYF
-,TRBD2,TRBJ2-7,TRBV12-3/TRBV12-4,TGTGCCACCTTTCGTGGAGCTAGCGGGAACCAAGGACGGTCCTACGAGCAGTACTTC,CATFRGASGNQGRSYEQYF
few,-,TRBJ2-5,TRBV15,TGTGCCACCAGCAGAGATAGATGGGGTGGGCTCTCAGTTTCGGAGACCCAGTACTTC,CATSRDRWGGLSVSETQYF
-,-,TRBJ2-5,TRBV6-1,TGTGCCAGCAGCACCTCTCCCCCGGGGGGCCCAGGGACCCAGTACTTC,CASSTSPPGGPGTQYF
-,-,TRBJ2-1,TRBV5-6,TGTGCCAGCAGCTTGGGGATCGGGTACAATGAGCAGTTCTTC,CASSLGIGYNEQFF
few,-,TRBJ2-2,TRBV12-3/TRBV12-4,TGTGCCAGCAGTGCTCAGGGGTCCACCGGGGAGCTGTTTTTT,CASSAQGSTGELFF
-,-,TRBJ2-7,TRBV12-3/TRBV12-4,TGTGCCAGCAGGCCCACAGGGTATTACGAGCAGTACTTC,CASRPTGYYEQYF
few,TRBD1,TRBJ2-1,TRBV5-1,TGCGCCAGCAGCTCGGGACAGCTAAATGAGCAGTTCTTC,CASSSGQLNEQFF
-,-,TRBJ1-5,TRBV11-1,TGTGCCAGCAGCCCCACACCGCGAGGCAGGGGAGAGGATCAGCCCCAGCATTTT,CASSPTPRGRGEDQPQHF
-,-,TRBJ2-1,TRBV7-3,TGTGCCAGCAGCTTAGAGGCTAGGGGGGGTTTTTATGAGCAGTTCTTC,CASSLEARGGFYEQFF
-,-,TRBJ1-1,TRBV10-3,TGTGCCATCAGTGACCGTTGGGGGAGCACTGAAGCTTTCTTT,CAISDRWGSTEAFF
-,-,TRBJ2-6,TRBV20-1,TGCAGTGCTAGTAGCGGTCCCTCTGGGGCCAACGTCCTGACTTTC,CSASSGPSGANVLTF
-,-,TRBJ1-4,TRBV4-1,TGCGCCAGCACTATTCGGGGCGATGAAAAACTGTTTTTT,CASTIRGDEKLFF
few,TRBD2,TRBJ2-5,TRBV4-1,TGCGCCAGCAGCCAACTCAGACTAGCGGGAGGACCTCTCCGGGAGACCCAGTACTTC,CASSQLRLAGGPLRETQYF
-,-,TRBJ2-3,TRBV12-3/TRBV12-4,TGTGCCGGCAGTTGGGGGCTGGGCTCCACAGATACGCAGTATTTT,CAGSWGLGSTDTQYF
-,TRBD2,TRBJ2-1,TRBV12-3/TRBV12-4,TGTGCCAGCAGTCCAGGGACTAGCGGACTCTCGTACAATGAGCAGTTCTTC,CASSPGTSGLSYNEQFF
few,-,TRBJ1-1,TRBV6-5,TGTGCCAGCAGTTACTCCTACCAGGGCCGCACTGAAGCTTTCTTT,CASSYSYQGRTEAFF
-,-,TRBJ2-7,TRBV5-6,TGTGCCAGGAGCCCCGGGCATACTTACGAGCAGTACTTC,CARSPGHTYEQYF
-,-,TRBJ2-2,TRBV11-3,TGTGCCAGCAGCCTAGCAGGCGGACCAGCGAACACCGGGGAGCTGTTTTTT,CASSLAGGPANTGELFF
-,-,TRBJ2-1,TRBV5-1,TGCGCCAGCAGCTTACTTTACCAGGGCAACCACAATGAGCAGTTCTTC,CASSLLYQGNHNEQFF
-,-,TRBJ2-1,TRBV15,TGTGCCACCAGCAGAGACCCGACCTCCTACAATGAGCAGTTCTTC,CATSRDPTSYNEQFF
-,-,TRBJ2-2,TRBV7-6,TGTGCCAGCAGCTTAGGACCCGGGACGGGCACCGGGGAGCTGTTTTTT,CASSLGPGTGTGELFF
few,-,TRBJ2-1,TRBV20-1,TGCAGTGCAAAGAACTACCGCAACGGGGTTTACAATGAGCAGTTCTTC,CSAKNYRNGVYNEQFF
few,TRBD1,TRBJ2-3,TRBV9,TGTGCCAGCAGCGTAAGGGACAGCGCAGATACGCAGTATTTT,CASSVRDSADTQYF